The clone carrying this T cell receptor (beta chain) was found many times. This specimen comes from a study of early T cells in non-severe SARS-CoV-2 infection. This CDR3 has 18 amino acids. Trimming shortened V by 1 base and J by 0 bases, and 16 bases separated the two germline ends. Germline values: CDR1 DFQATT, CDR2 SNEGSKA (reference sequence). TCRdb re-derived calls from the 5' RACE reads in MiXCR, one entry per CDR3 protein. This table holds 40,000 to 60,000 distinct CDR3 sequences, more than 5.5% found once. The material was whole blood, obtained at baseline. This clonotype originated in an adult who was a healthcare worker with PCR-confirmed SARS-CoV-2 infection or an uninfected control (not recorded which). J is TRBJ1-6 and V is TRBV20-1; D unclear. CDR3 protein: CSARGRFPGSSYNSPLHF. The CDR3 DNA follows: TGCAGTGCTAGAGGAAGGTTTCCGGGAAGCTCCTATAATTCACCCCTCCACTTT.